These 12 T cell receptor beta chains were all obtained from the same sample, sequenced in a study of blood T cell repertoires in COVID-19. The table came from immunoSEQ multiplex PCR; TCRdb's copy has only in-frame clones and leaves some out. The sample has under 350,000 clones; approximately 86% are singletons. Material for sequencing was peripheral blood. These receptors were collected from a man aged 18 to 30 with active or convalescent COVID-19.

This clone was observed once. J is TRBJ1-1 and V is TRBV9, with 7 bases lining up with TRBD1. Germline V CDR1 and CDR2: SGDLS, YYNGEE. The CDR3 extends over 13 amino acids. J was trimmed by 11 bases and V by 1 base; bases with no gene match: 8. The CDR3 loop reads CASSVSGGTEAFF. As DNA, the CDR3 is TGTGCCAGCAGCGTATCGGGGGGGACAGAGGCTTTCTTT.

This chain connects TRBV11-1 to TRBJ2-1, with D hard to call. CDR3 size: 12 residues. Trimming stripped 1 base from V and 6 bases from J, with 4 bases between. Germline CDR1 reads SGHAT; CDR2 reads FQDESV (reference sequence). The CDR3 DNA reads TGTGCCAGCAGCTTAGTCCGCAATGAGCAGTTCTTC. This codes for CASSLVRNEQFF.

The J gene is TRBJ2-1, the V gene TRBV9; D is unresolved. Germline-derived CDR1 and CDR2 are SGDLS and YYNGEE. The CDR3 loop spans 15 amino acids. V was cut by 0 bases and J by 9 bases, with 16 bases left in between. The CDR3 DNA is TGTGCCAGCAGCGTAGCTGGCGGCTTACGTAGTGAGCAGTTCTTC. It translates to CASSVAGGLRSEQFF.

This clone was counted only a few times. The V call is TRBV7-9, the J call TRBJ2-2; no clear D. Germline loops: CDR1 SEHNR, CDR2 FQNEAQ (reference sequence). The V end lost 2 bases, the J end lost 7 bases, and 8 bases lay between the germline ends. The CDR3 spans 13 residues. This CDR3 is CASSLIEIGELFF. CDR3 DNA sequence: TGTGCCAGCAGCTTAATAGAGATCGGGGAGCTGTTTTTT.

The CDR3, as DNA: TGTGCCTGGAGTATCGGACAATGGGAGACCCAGTACTTC. Translating gives CAWSIGQWETQYF. The chain carries TRBV30 and TRBJ2-5; possibly TRBD1 for D (5 bases). The V gene's germline CDR1 is GTSNPN and CDR2 SVGIG (reference sequence). V gave up 2 bases and J gave up 5 bases, with 12 bases separating them. The CDR3 sequence is 13 residues long.

This chain links TRBV2 with TRBJ1-2; no firm D call. CDR1 and CDR2 from the germline V gene are SNHLY and FYNNEI. There are 15 residues in the CDR3. V was clipped by 6 bases and J by 4 bases, with 18 bases between them. CDR3: CASSRRSGVSYGYTF. CDR3 nucleotide sequence: TGTGCCAGCAGCAGGCGGAGCGGGGTTAGCTATGGCTACACCTTC.

V gene TRBV2 combines with J gene TRBJ2-7; 9 bases map to TRBD2. V gave up 0 bases and J gave up 2 bases; unmatched junction bases: 2. The CDR3 has 15 amino acids. Germline V gene sequence: CDR1 SNHLY, CDR2 FYNNEI. The CDR3 loop reads CASSEAAGGAYEQYF. CDR3 coding DNA: TGTGCCAGCAGTGAAGCAGCGGGGGGCGCCTACGAGCAGTACTTC.

The chain couples TRBV7-9 to TRBJ2-1; possible D gene TRBD2, 6 bases. Germline-derived CDR1 and CDR2 are SEHNR and FQNEAQ (reference sequence). V gave up 9 bases and J gave up 10 bases, with 16 bases separating them. The CDR3 consists of 12 residues. CDR3 in amino acids: CASQTWGVEQFF. The CDR3 region has the DNA TGTGCCAGTCAAACCTGGGGGGTCGAGCAGTTCTTC. Supplemented by reference TRBV7-9 and TRBJ2-1, the full variable domain reads DTGVSQNPRHKITKRGQNVTFRCDPISEHNRLYWYRQTLGQGPEFLTYFQNEAQLEKSRLLSDRFSAERPKGSFSTLEIQRTEQGDSAMYLCASQTWGVEQFFGPGTRLTVL.

The chain carries TRBV6-5 and TRBJ1-2; D gene uncertain. The V gene's germline CDR1 is MNHEY and CDR2 SVGAGI. The CDR3 length is 15 residues. The V end lost 3 bases, the J end lost 6 bases, and 17 bases lay between the germline ends. The CDR3 nucleotides read TGTGCCAGCAGTTATAGGGAGGCTAGATCAGATGGCTACACCTTC. It codes for CASSYREARSDGYTF.

The J gene is TRBJ1-2, the V gene TRBV28; D gene uncertain. The germline gives CDR1 MDHEN, CDR2 SYDVKM. The CDR3 spans 12 residues. Trimming left V 3 bases short and J 4 bases short, with 6 bases between. The DNA for the CDR3 is TGTGCCAGCAGTTTTTCAGGCTATGGCTACACCTTC. This translates into CASSFSGYGYTF.

CDR3 loop: CASSPRLAGDEQFF. DNA of the CDR3: TGTGCCAGCAGTCCTCGACTAGCGGGGGATGAGCAGTTCTTC. The V and J genes are TRBV2 and TRBJ2-1, with 12 bases identical to TRBD2. CDR3 length: 14 amino acids. From germline, CDR1 is SNHLY and CDR2 FYNNEI. J was trimmed by 8 bases and V by 5 bases; bases with no gene match: 4.

The CDR3 sequence: CASSPTGQEPYGYTF. CDR3 DNA sequence: TGTGCCAGTAGTCCCACAGGCCAGGAGCCCTATGGCTACACCTTC. The gene calls are TRBV19 and TRBJ1-2; tentative D call: TRBD1 (5 bases). CDR3 length equals 15 residues. V was shortened by 5 bases and J by 4 bases, with 17 bases between the two germline ends. Germline V gene lookup returns CDR1 LNHDA and CDR2 SQIVND (reference sequence).